Below are 17 T cell receptor beta chains sequenced from a single sample in a study of PD-1 blockade in classical Hodgkin lymphoma. Following autologous stem cell transplantation, relapse occurred in every patient, and exposure to brentuximab vedotin varied. Thawed PBMCs supplied CD8+ T cells via magnetic negative selection. Only in-frame clones appear in the TCRdb table, and some are missing; sequencing was by immunoSEQ multiplex PCR. Of 5,500 to 7,500 clones detected, less than 55% appear once; the ten largest clones hold 15%. The sequencing here drew on CD8+ T cells from blood, taken at baseline. Every receptor here comes from a human donor with classical Hodgkin lymphoma.

The chain employs TRBV27 and TRBJ2-1; the D gene is possibly TRBD2 (5 bases). CDR1 MNHEY and CDR2 SMNVEV come from the germline V gene (reference sequence). Trimming pared 3 bases from V and 6 bases from J, leaving 12 bases between. CDR3 length: 14 residues. CDR3 in amino acids: CASSFGGPGNEQFF. The CDR3, as DNA: TGTGCCAGCAGTTTTGGCGGGCCAGGCAATGAGCAGTTCTTC.

This clone came up a few times. The V and J genes are TRBV5-1 and TRBJ2-2; 14 bases align to TRBD2. The V gene end was trimmed by 3 bases and the J gene end by 2 bases; junction bases not matched to a gene: 9. Per germline, CDR1 SGHRS and CDR2 YFSETQ. The CDR3 covers 19 residues. The CDR3 DNA is TGCGCCAGCAGCTCTACTCCGGGACTAGCGGGAGAAAACACCGGGGAGCTGTTTTTT. Translation: CASSSTPGLAGENTGELFF.

The V and J genes are TRBV5-4 and TRBJ2-7; D not certain. Germline V CDR1 and CDR2: SGHNT, YYREEE (reference sequence). This CDR3 has 13 amino acids. V gave up 4 bases and J gave up 5 bases, with 13 bases separating them. The chain's CDR3 is CASSPEGYDEQYF. DNA of the CDR3: TGTGCCAGCAGCCCGGAAGGCTACGACGAGCAGTACTTC.

This clone was recorded a few times. This chain connects TRBV7-6 to TRBJ2-7; D may correspond to TRBD1 or TRBD2 (5 bases each). V lost 4 bases to trimming and J lost 3 bases, with 10 bases between them. Germline CDR1 is SGHVS and CDR2 is FNYEAQ. CDR3 length equals 13 residues. CDR3 in amino acids: CASSSGPNYEQYF. Here the CDR3 DNA reads TGTGCCAGCAGCTCGGGACCGAACTACGAGCAGTACTTC.

In its sample, this clone is medium-sized. The chain joins TRBV4-1 to TRBJ1-2; tentative D call: TRBD1 (6 bases). There are 13 residues in the CDR3. V dropped 6 bases and J dropped 8 bases, with 16 bases sitting between them. Germline CDR1 reads MGHRA; CDR2 reads YSYEKL. Here the CDR3 DNA reads TGCGCCAGCAGACACGGCGAGGGGGACGGCTACACCTTC. It encodes CASRHGEGDGYTF.

V and J are TRBV27 and TRBJ2-7; 7 nucleotides match TRBD1. From germline, CDR1 is MNHEY and CDR2 SMNVEV (reference sequence). CDR3 length: 14 residues. Trimming took 5 bases from V and 3 from J; bases not matched to a gene: 7. The DNA of the CDR3 is TGTGCCAGCAGTCCCGTCGGGACAGACTACGAGCAGTACTTC. Its translation: CASSPVGTDYEQYF.

The chain couples TRBV7-9 to TRBJ1-2; 10 nucleotides match TRBD1. This CDR3 has 15 amino acids. V was clipped by 3 bases and J by 5 bases; unmatched bases: 6. The germline V gene has CDR1 SEHNR and CDR2 FQNEAQ (reference sequence). CDR3: CASSFDRGQKYGYTF. CDR3 nucleotides: TGTGCCAGCAGCTTCGACAGGGGGCAAAAATATGGCTACACCTTC.

V gene TRBV6-6 combines with J gene TRBJ1-1; no clear D gene. V lost 0 bases, J lost 3 bases, and 14 bases lay in between. Germline assignment: CDR1 MNHNY and CDR2 SVGAGI (reference sequence). The CDR3 is made up of 16 amino acids. CDR3 bases: TGTGCCAGCAGTTACTCGATTCGGATTCCGGACACTGAAGCTTTCTTT. Encoded protein: CASSYSIRIPDTEAFF.

CDR3 amino acids: CASSLINSDTGELFF. The CDR3 coding sequence is TGTGCCAGCAGCTTGATTAATTCGGACACCGGGGAGCTGTTTTTT. The chain links TRBV7-9 to TRBJ2-2; D is undetermined. Trimming removed 3 bases from V and 3 bases from J, with 11 bases in between. The CDR3 consists of 15 residues. Germline assignment: CDR1 SEHNR and CDR2 FQNEAQ (reference sequence).

The chain carries TRBV2 and TRBJ1-5; D ambiguous. The CDR3 contains 13 residues. Trimming took 2 bases from V and 3 from J, leaving 5 bases between them. The germline V gene encodes CDR1 SNHLY and CDR2 FYNNEI. The CDR3 loop is CASSERPNQPQHF. Written as DNA, the CDR3 is TGTGCCAGCAGTGAAAGACCCAATCAGCCCCAGCATTTT. Filled out from reference TRBV2 and TRBJ1-5, the complete variable domain reads EPEVTQTPSHQVTQMGQEVILRCVPISNHLYFYWYRQILGQKVEFLVSFYNNEISEKSEIFDDQFSVERPDGSNFTLKIRSTKLEDSAMYFCASSERPNQPQHFGDGTRLSIL.

This chain uses TRBV27 with TRBJ1-2; 7 nucleotides align to TRBD1. J lost 3 bases, V lost 5 bases, and 3 bases had no gene match. The CDR3 covers 13 residues. Germline CDR1 and CDR2: MNHEY and SMNVEV (reference sequence). The CDR3 is CASSRDRYYGYTF. In DNA form, the CDR3 reads TGTGCCAGCAGTCGGGACAGATACTATGGCTACACCTTC.

This chain links TRBV7-6 with TRBJ2-7, with D perhaps assigned TRBD1 or TRBD2 (5 bases each). The germline gives CDR1 SGHVS, CDR2 FNYEAQ. Trimming removed 7 bases from V and 3 bases from J, with 13 bases in between. The length of the CDR3 is 13 residues. CDR3 sequence reads: CASNPGPFYEQYF. CDR3 sequence (DNA): TGTGCCAGCAACCCGGGACCGTTCTACGAGCAGTACTTC.

Note on this clone: The sample has other DNA sequences that encode this CDR3 too. The rearrangement joins TRBV2 to TRBJ2-7; TRBD1 aligns across 7 bases. The ends lost 6 bases at V and 4 bases at J; junction bases unmatched: 9. The CDR3 sequence is 14 residues long. Germline V gives CDR1 SNHLY, CDR2 FYNNEI. The CDR3 DNA reads TGTGCCAGCAGCCGGGGACAGCAGTCATACGAGCAGTACTTC. Residues: CASSRGQQSYEQYF.

The chain recombines TRBV11-2 with TRBJ2-7, with TRBD1 identical over 7 bases. J lost 4 bases, V lost 1 base, and 4 bases had no gene match. The CDR3 runs 14 residues. Per germline, CDR1 SGHAT and CDR2 FQNNGV. CDR3 sequence reads: CASSLAGTAYEQYF. The CDR3 coding sequence is TGTGCCAGCAGCTTAGCCGGGACAGCGTACGAGCAGTACTTC.

This clone was observed a few times. The chain carries TRBV7-2 and TRBJ2-7; D is unresolved. The CDR3 is made up of 11 amino acids. Germline loops: CDR1 SGHTA, CDR2 FQGNSA. The V and J ends lost 5 bases and 4 bases respectively, with 6 bases between them. In nucleotides, the CDR3 is TGTGCCAGCAGCCCCGGGTACGAGCAGTACTTC. This encodes CASSPGYEQYF.

This clone was seen only a few times. The chain couples TRBV7-8 to TRBJ2-1; D remains ambiguous. The CDR3 is 13 amino acids. CDR1 is SGHVS, CDR2 FQNEAQ, per germline. Trimming took 1 base from V and 7 from J, leaving 8 bases between them. CDR3 sequence reads: CASSLDSRNEQFF. The CDR3 DNA is TGTGCCAGCAGCTTAGATTCCAGGAATGAGCAGTTCTTC.

V gene TRBV18 combines with J gene TRBJ2-2, with D perhaps matching TRBD2 (5 bases). Germline loops: CDR1 KGHSH, CDR2 LQKENI. The CDR3 is made up of 16 amino acids. Trimming took 3 bases from V and 0 from J, leaving 11 bases between them. For the CDR3, the DNA is TGTGCCAGCTCACCTCGGACTCGCGCGAACACCGGGGAGCTGTTTTTT. Its translation is CASSPRTRANTGELFF.